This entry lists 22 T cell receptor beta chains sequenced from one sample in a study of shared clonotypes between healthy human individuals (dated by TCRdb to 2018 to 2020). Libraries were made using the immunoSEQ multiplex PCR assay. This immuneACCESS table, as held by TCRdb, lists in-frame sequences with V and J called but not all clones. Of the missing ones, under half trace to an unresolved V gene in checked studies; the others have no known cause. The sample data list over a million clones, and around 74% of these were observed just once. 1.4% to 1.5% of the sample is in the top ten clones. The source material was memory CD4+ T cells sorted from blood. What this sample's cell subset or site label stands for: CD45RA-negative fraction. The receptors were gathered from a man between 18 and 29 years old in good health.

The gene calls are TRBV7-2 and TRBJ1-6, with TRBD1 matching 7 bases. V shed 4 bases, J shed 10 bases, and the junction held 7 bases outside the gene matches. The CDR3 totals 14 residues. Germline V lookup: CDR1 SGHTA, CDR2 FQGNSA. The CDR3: CASSSQGYDSPLHF. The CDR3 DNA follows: TGTGCCAGCAGCTCACAGGGGTATGACTCACCCCTCCACTTT.

The CDR3 region has the DNA TGTGCCAGCAGCCCGACACGCACACGGTACGAGCAGTACTTC. This encodes CASSPTRTRYEQYF. V gene TRBV7-2 combines with J gene TRBJ2-7, with unresolved D. The CDR3 loop spans 14 amino acids. Germline loops: CDR1 SGHTA, CDR2 FQGNSA. V was pared by 5 bases and J by 4 bases, with 15 bases between.

The CDR3 is CASSAGTSGSSTQYF. Here the CDR3 DNA reads TGTGCCAGCAGCGCCGGGACTAGCGGTTCAAGTACGCAGTATTTT. This chain links TRBV7-2 with TRBJ2-3, with 11 bases fitting TRBD2. V lost 5 bases and J lost 8; bases outside the gene matches: 9. Germline V gene lookup returns CDR1 SGHTA and CDR2 FQGNSA. There are 15 residues in the CDR3.

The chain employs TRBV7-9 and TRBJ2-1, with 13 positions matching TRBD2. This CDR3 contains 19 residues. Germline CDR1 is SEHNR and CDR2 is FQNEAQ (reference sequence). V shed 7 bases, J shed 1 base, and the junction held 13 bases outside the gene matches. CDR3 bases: TGTGCCAGCACCCCTAGGGGACTAGCGGGAAGTGGTTCCTACAATGAGCAGTTCTTC. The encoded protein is CASTPRGLAGSGSYNEQFF.

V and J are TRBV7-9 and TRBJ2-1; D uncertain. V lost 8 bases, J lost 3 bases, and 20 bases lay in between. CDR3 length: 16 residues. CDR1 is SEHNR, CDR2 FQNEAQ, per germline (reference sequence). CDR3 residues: CASVLELPRDYNEQFF. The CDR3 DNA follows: TGTGCCAGCGTCCTAGAGTTGCCTAGGGACTACAATGAGCAGTTCTTC.

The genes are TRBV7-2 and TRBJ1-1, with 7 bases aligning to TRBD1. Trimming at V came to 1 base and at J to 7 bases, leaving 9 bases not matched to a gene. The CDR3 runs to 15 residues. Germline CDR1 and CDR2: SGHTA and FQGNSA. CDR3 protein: CASSLVVGTASEAFF. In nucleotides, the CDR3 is TGTGCCAGCAGCTTAGTGGTAGGGACAGCCAGTGAAGCTTTCTTT.

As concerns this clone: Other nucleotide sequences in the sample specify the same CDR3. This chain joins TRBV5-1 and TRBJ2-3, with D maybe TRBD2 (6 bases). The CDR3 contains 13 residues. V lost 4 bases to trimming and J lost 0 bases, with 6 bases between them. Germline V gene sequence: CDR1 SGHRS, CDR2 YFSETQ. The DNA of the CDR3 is TGCGCCAGCAGCGGAGGGAGCACAGATACGCAGTATTTT. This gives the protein CASSGGSTDTQYF.

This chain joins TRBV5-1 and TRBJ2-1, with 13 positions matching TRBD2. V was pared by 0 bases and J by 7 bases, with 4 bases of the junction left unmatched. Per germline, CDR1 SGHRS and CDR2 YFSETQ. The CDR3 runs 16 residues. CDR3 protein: CASSLATSGRTNEQFF. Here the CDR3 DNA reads TGCGCCAGCAGCTTGGCGACTAGCGGGAGGACGAATGAGCAGTTCTTC.

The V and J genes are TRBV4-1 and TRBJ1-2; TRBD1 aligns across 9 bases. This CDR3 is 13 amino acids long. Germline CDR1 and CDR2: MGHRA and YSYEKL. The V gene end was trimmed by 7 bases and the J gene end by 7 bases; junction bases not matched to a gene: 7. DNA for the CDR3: TGCGCCAGCAAGGACAGGGGAGCTGTTGGCTACACCTTC. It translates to CASKDRGAVGYTF.

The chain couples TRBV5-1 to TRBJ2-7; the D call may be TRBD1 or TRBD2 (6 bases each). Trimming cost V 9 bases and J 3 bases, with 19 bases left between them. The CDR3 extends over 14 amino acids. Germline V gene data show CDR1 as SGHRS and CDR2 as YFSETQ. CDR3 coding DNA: TGCGCCACCAAAGAGGGGGAGGCGAACTACGAGCAGTACTTC. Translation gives CATKEGEANYEQYF.

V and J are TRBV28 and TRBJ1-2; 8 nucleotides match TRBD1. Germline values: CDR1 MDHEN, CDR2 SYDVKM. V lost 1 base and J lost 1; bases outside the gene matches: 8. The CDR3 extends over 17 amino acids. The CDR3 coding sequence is TGTGCCAGCAGTTTATACTCGAGACAGGGGATTAACTATGGCTACACCTTC. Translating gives CASSLYSRQGINYGYTF.

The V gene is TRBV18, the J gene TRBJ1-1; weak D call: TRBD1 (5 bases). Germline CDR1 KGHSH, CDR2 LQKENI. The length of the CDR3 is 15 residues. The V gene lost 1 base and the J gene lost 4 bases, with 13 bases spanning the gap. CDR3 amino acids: CASSPRRGDVTEAFF. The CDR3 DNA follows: TGTGCCAGCTCACCACGGAGAGGGGACGTCACTGAAGCTTTCTTT.

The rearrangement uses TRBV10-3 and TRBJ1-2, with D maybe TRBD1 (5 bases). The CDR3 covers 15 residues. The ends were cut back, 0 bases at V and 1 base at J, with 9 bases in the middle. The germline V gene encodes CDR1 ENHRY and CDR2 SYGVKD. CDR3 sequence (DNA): TGTGCCATCAGTGAGTCGGGAAGGGGTAACTATGGCTACACCTTC. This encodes CAISESGRGNYGYTF.

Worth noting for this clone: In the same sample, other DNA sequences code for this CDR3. In nucleotides, the CDR3 is TGTGCCAGCAGCTTAGTAGCGGGAGGAACCTACGAGCAGTACTTC. It codes for CASSLVAGGTYEQYF. The chain recombines TRBV7-2 with TRBJ2-7; TRBD2 matches at 10 bases. With 1 base clipped from V and 2 bases from J, the junction kept 2 bases outside the gene matches. The CDR3 has 15 amino acids. Germline-derived CDR1 and CDR2 are SGHTA and FQGNSA.

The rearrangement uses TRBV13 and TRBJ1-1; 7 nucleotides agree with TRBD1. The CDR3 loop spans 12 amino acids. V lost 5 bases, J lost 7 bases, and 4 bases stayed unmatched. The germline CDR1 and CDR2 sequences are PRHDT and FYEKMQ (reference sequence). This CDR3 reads CASSTRTGEAFF. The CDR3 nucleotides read TGTGCCAGCAGCACCCGGACAGGTGAAGCTTTCTTT. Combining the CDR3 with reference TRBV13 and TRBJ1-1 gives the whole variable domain AAGVIQSPRHLIKEKRETATLKCYPIPRHDTVYWYQQGPGQDPQFLISFYEKMQSDKGSIPDRFSAQQFSDYHSELNMSSLELGDSALYFCASSTRTGEAFFGQGTRLTVV.

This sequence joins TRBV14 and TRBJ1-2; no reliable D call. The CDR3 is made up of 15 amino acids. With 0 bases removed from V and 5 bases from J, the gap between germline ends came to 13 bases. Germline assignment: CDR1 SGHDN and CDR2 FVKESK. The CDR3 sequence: CASSQDRNTAYGYTF. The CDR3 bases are TGTGCCAGCAGCCAAGATCGGAACACCGCATATGGCTACACCTTC.

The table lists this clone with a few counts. CDR3 DNA sequence: TGTGCCAGCAGCGAAACCGGGACAGGGGGCGTCACTGAAGCTTTCTTT. Translating it yields CASSETGTGGVTEAFF. V gene TRBV2 combines with J gene TRBJ1-1; 12 bases agree with TRBD1. The germline CDR1 and CDR2 sequences are SNHLY and FYNNEI. Trimming cost V 6 bases and J 4 bases; bases outside gene matches: 9. CDR3 length: 16 amino acids.

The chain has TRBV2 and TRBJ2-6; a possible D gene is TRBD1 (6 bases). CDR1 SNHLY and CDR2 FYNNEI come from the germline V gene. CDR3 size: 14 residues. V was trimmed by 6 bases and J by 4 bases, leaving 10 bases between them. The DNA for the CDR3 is TGTGCCAGCAGACTCGGACAGGGGGCCAACGTCCTGACTTTC. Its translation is CASRLGQGANVLTF.

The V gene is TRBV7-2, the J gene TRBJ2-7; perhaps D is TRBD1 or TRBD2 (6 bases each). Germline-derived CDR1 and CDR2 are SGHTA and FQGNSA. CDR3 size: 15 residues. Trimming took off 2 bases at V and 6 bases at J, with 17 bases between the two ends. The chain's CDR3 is CASSLMGGASREQYF. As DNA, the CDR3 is TGTGCCAGCAGCTTAATGGGGGGCGCGAGTCGCGAGCAGTACTTC.

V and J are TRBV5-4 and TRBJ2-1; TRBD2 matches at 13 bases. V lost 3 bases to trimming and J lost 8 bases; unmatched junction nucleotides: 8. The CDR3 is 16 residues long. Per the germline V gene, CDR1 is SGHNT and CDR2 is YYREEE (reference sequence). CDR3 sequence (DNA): TGTGCCAGCAGCTACCTCACTAGCGGGGGGGCCGATGAGCAGTTCTTC. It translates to CASSYLTSGGADEQFF.

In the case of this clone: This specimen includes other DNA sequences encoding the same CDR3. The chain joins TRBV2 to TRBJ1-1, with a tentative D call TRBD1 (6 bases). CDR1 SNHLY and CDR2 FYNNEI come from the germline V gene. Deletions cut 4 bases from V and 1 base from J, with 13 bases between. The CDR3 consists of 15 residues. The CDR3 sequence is CASSASRGQNTEAFF. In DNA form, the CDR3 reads TGTGCCAGCAGTGCGTCCCGGGGACAGAACACTGAAGCTTTCTTT.

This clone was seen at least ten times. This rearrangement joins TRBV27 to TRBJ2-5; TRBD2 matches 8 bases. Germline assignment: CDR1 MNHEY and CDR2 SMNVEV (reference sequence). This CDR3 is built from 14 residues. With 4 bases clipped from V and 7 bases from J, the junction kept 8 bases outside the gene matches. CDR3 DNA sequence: TGTGCCAGCAGTTCCAAGCGGGGGTTCGGGACCCAGTACTTC. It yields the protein CASSSKRGFGTQYF.